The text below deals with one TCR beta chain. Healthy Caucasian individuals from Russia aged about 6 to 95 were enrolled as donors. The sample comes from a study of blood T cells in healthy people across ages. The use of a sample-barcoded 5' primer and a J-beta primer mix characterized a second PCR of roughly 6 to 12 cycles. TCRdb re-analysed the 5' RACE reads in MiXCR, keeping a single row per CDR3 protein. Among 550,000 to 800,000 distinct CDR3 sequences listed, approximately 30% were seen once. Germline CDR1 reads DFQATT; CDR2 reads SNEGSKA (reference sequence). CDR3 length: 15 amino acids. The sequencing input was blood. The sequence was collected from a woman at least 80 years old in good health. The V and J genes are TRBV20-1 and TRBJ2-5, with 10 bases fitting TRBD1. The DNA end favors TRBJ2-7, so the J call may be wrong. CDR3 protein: CSARDPGQGTYEQYF. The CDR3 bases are TGCAGTGCTAGAGATCCGGGACAGGGGACCTACGAGCAGTACTTC.